The clone carrying this TCR beta chain was observed a few times. Its antigen is as yet unknown. These data originate in a study of cytomegalovirus exposure and HLA in healthy donors. Looking at the study overall: A subsequent analysis reported that the roughly 120 validation repertoires were produced on the same platform that had also been used for the approximately 710 first-cohort repertoires. Overall study results and limits: Whilst most TCR sequences proved rare, a subset of public TCRs occurred across many donors.

Germline trimming cut 5 bases from V and 2 bases from J; bases unmatched to any gene: 8. From germline, CDR1 is LNHDA and CDR2 SQIVND (reference sequence). The CDR3 sequence is 16 residues long. Here immunoSEQ multiplex PCR was the method, and the copy in TCRdb shows in-frame clones only, minus some. The sample shows 130,000 or so clones, approximately 81% of them seen only once. The donors were members of the validation cohort comprising over a hundred subjects, separate from the roughly 640-subject first cohort. The chain recombines TRBV19 with TRBJ1-5, with TRBD1 matching over 8 bases. The specimen sequenced was PBMCs. The origin of this receptor is a woman aged 25-40 years in good health and CMV-seronegative. The CDR3 protein is CASSRNRGKGNQPQHF. For the CDR3, the DNA is TGTGCCAGTAGTCGCAACAGGGGGAAAGGCAATCAGCCCCAGCATTTT.